These 25 T cell receptor beta chains share one sample of origin, sequenced in a study of multiple sclerosis patients with progressive multifocal leukoencephalopathy. Time point specified: before natalizumab initiation. Method: immunoSEQ multiplex PCR; TCRdb's copy keeps in-frame clones and lacks some. The sample carries under 40,000 clones, approximately 89% recorded once. The material sequenced was PBMCs. These TCRs come from a human donor with multiple sclerosis.

CDR3 sequence reads: CASSSFPGLSNEQFF. CDR3 nucleotide sequence: TGTGCCAGCAGTTCATTCCCGGGACTATCTAATGAGCAGTTCTTC. This chain connects TRBV27 to TRBJ2-1, with 7 bases that match TRBD2. The CDR3 is 15 residues long. J was trimmed by 7 bases and V by 4 bases; bases with no gene match: 10. Per germline, CDR1 MNHEY and CDR2 SMNVEV (reference sequence).

The J gene is TRBJ2-7, the V gene TRBV28; D gene ambiguous. The CDR3 is 12 amino acids. V lost 5 bases, J lost 2 bases, and 7 bases lay in between. Looked up from germline, CDR1 is MDHEN and CDR2 is SYDVKM. The CDR3 sequence is CASSDFPYEQYF. CDR3 nucleotide sequence: TGTGCCAGCAGTGATTTTCCCTACGAGCAGTACTTC.

Written as DNA, the CDR3 is TGTGCCAGCAGCTTAGACACCGATGGCGGGGAGCTGTTTTTT. This translates into CASSLDTDGGELFF. J is TRBJ2-2 and V is TRBV7-3; unclear D gene. With 2 bases removed from V and 7 bases from J, the gap between germline ends came to 11 bases. In germline, CDR1 is SGHTA, CDR2 FQGTGA. The CDR3 is 14 amino acids. The complete variable domain, with remaining parts taken from reference TRBV7-3 and TRBJ2-2, reads GAGVSQTPSNKVTEKGKYVELRCDPISGHTALYWYRQSLGQGPEFLIYFQGTGAADDSGLPNDRFFAVRPEGSVSTLKIQRTERGDSAVYLCASSLDTDGGELFFGEGSRLTVL.

This chain connects TRBV7-8 to TRBJ2-7, with 14 bases aligning to TRBD2. The CDR3 runs to 15 residues. The junction had 1 base not matched to a gene; V was cut back by 3 bases and J by 3 bases. CDR1 and CDR2 (germline): SGHVS, FQNEAQ. DNA of the CDR3: TGTGCCAGCAGCTTTGGACTAGCGGGAGGCTACGAGCAGTACTTC. It yields the protein CASSFGLAGGYEQYF.

The rearrangement uses TRBV19 and TRBJ2-1; D is possibly TRBD1 (5 bases). Trimming stripped 1 base from V and 6 bases from J, with 16 bases between. In germline, CDR1 is LNHDA, CDR2 SQIVND (reference sequence). This CDR3 contains 16 residues. The DNA for the CDR3 is TGTGCCAGTAGTATAGCAAAAGGGGCAGTTACCAATGAGCAGTTCTTC. Residues: CASSIAKGAVTNEQFF.

The gene calls are TRBV29-1 and TRBJ2-7, with a tentative D call TRBD1 (6 bases). The V end lost 4 bases, the J end lost 0 bases, and 10 bases lay between the germline ends. The CDR3 runs 13 residues. CDR1 SQVTM and CDR2 ANQGSEA come from the germline V gene. This CDR3 is CSVVTGSSYEQYF. DNA for the CDR3: TGCAGCGTTGTAACAGGGAGCTCCTACGAGCAGTACTTC.

The chain couples TRBV5-1 to TRBJ2-2, with 11 bases that match TRBD1. There are 17 residues in the CDR3. Germline lookup yields CDR1 SGHRS and CDR2 YFSETQ. After removal of 0 bases from V and 4 bases from J, the junction contained 5 bases not matched to a gene. As DNA, the CDR3 is TGCGCCAGCAGCTTGGGGACAGGGGGCGCGGGCACCGGGGAGCTGTTTTTT. This sequence encodes CASSLGTGGAGTGELFF.

This clone was picked up a small number of times. The V gene is TRBV29-1, the J gene TRBJ1-2, with D unclear. V was pared by 0 bases and J by 5 bases, with 16 bases between. The CDR3 sequence is 15 residues long. The germline gives CDR1 SQVTM, CDR2 ANQGSEA. CDR3 in amino acids: CSVEDLQRGSYGYTF. As DNA, the CDR3 is TGCAGCGTTGAAGATCTTCAACGCGGATCGTATGGCTACACCTTC.

This clone was observed a few times. The chain uses TRBV7-9 and TRBJ2-7; D is perhaps TRBD1 (6 bases). Looked up from germline, CDR1 is SEHNR and CDR2 is FQNEAQ (reference sequence). The germline V and J ends were trimmed by 6 bases and 1 base, with 13 bases remaining between them. The CDR3 spans 14 residues. CDR3 nucleotide sequence: TGTGCCAGCAGTTTACCAGGGACATCCTACGAGCAGTACTTC. Residues: CASSLPGTSYEQYF.

This rearrangement joins TRBV7-9 to TRBJ2-7; TRBD2 aligns across 10 bases. This CDR3 spans 13 amino acids. J was trimmed by 5 bases and V by 5 bases; bases with no gene match: 3. The germline CDR1 and CDR2 sequences are SEHNR and FQNEAQ (reference sequence). CDR3 nucleotide sequence: TGTGCCAGCAGCCCCGGGACTAGCGACGAGCAGTACTTC. This encodes CASSPGTSDEQYF. The full variable domain, with the rest looked up from reference TRBV7-9 and TRBJ2-7, is DTGVSQNPRHKITKRGQNVTFRCDPISEHNRLYWYRQTLGQGPEFLTYFQNEAQLEKSRLLSDRFSAERPKGSFSTLEIQRTEQGDSAMYLCASSPGTSDEQYFGPGTRLTVT.

Notes on this clone: A read error may account for a junction end that differs from germline. This sequence joins TRBV4-2 and TRBJ2-1, with 7 nucleotides matching TRBD2. From germline, CDR1 is LGHNA and CDR2 YNFKEQ. The CDR3 is 16 amino acids. The CDR3 loop is CSSSQLRGGPYNEQFF. As DNA, the CDR3 is TGTTCCAGCAGCCAATTAAGGGGAGGGCCCTACAATGAGCAGTTCTTC.

Here the CDR3 DNA reads TGTGCCAGCAGCCGTCGACGGTACAATGAGCAGTTCTTC. This translates into CASSRRRYNEQFF. V and J are TRBV5-6 and TRBJ2-1; no clear D gene. The V gene lost 4 bases and the J gene lost 4 bases, with 9 bases spanning the gap. The CDR3 has 13 residues. Germline assignment: CDR1 SGHDT and CDR2 YYEEEE. The whole variable domain, filled in from reference TRBV5-6 and TRBJ2-1, reads DAGVTQSPTHLIKTRGQQVTLRCSPKSGHDTVSWYQQALGQGPQFIFQYYEEEERQRGNFPDRFSGHQFPNYSSELNVNALLLGDSALYLCASSRRRYNEQFFGPGTRLTVL.

The genes are TRBV4-3 and TRBJ2-1; D is unclear. The CDR3 extends over 13 amino acids. Germline V gene sequence: CDR1 LGHNA, CDR2 YSLEER. Trimming pared 2 bases from V and 10 bases from J, leaving 12 bases between. The CDR3 coding sequence is TGCGCCAGCAGCCAACACGGCCGCCTAGAGCAGTTCTTC. This translates into CASSQHGRLEQFF.

V usage is TRBV2 and J usage is TRBJ1-5; D may be TRBD1 (6 bases). Germline CDR1 is SNHLY and CDR2 is FYNNEI. This CDR3 is 15 amino acids long. The germline V and J ends were trimmed by 6 bases and 4 bases, with 16 bases remaining between them. The CDR3 here is CASRQQGGPNQPQHF. CDR3 DNA sequence: TGTGCCAGCAGGCAACAGGGAGGACCTAATCAGCCCCAGCATTTT.

V gene TRBV7-2 combines with J gene TRBJ2-7; 8 bases are shared with TRBD1. The V segment lost 5 bases and the J segment 3 bases; nucleotides outside the gene matches: 6. This CDR3 is built from 14 residues. The V gene's germline CDR1 is SGHTA and CDR2 FQGNSA. In nucleotides, the CDR3 is TGTGCCAGCAGCGCCCGGGACAGGAGCTACGAGCAGTACTTC. Its translation: CASSARDRSYEQYF.

J is TRBJ1-5 and V is TRBV6-6; 7 bases are shared with TRBD1. The germline gives CDR1 MNHNY, CDR2 SVGAGI (reference sequence). The CDR3 is made up of 15 amino acids. J lost 0 bases, V lost 6 bases, and 5 bases had no gene match. The CDR3 DNA reads TGTGCCAGCAGCGCCGGGACAGATAGCAATCAGCCCCAGCATTTT. Translating it yields CASSAGTDSNQPQHF.

This chain connects TRBV9 to TRBJ1-5; a possible D gene is TRBD1 (5 bases). The V end lost 2 bases, the J end lost 9 bases, and 15 bases lay between the germline ends. Germline V gene data show CDR1 as SGDLS and CDR2 as YYNGEE. The CDR3 is made up of 14 amino acids. The CDR3 DNA sequence: TGTGCCAGCAGCGTCGGGGCGGTCCTCGGGCCCCAGCATTTT. It codes for CASSVGAVLGPQHF.

The chain links TRBV19 to TRBJ1-5, with TRBD1 matching 7 bases. Germline lookup yields CDR1 LNHDA and CDR2 SQIVND (reference sequence). This CDR3 spans 16 amino acids. The ends lost 7 bases at V and 5 bases at J; junction bases unmatched: 14. The CDR3 DNA reads as TGTGCCAGTATGGGGTTACGGACAGGAGGCCATCAGCCCCAGCATTTT. This encodes CASMGLRTGGHQPQHF.

This clone was counted a single time. This chain connects TRBV18 to TRBJ2-7; TRBD1 is a possible D gene (5 bases). Germline CDR1 KGHSH, CDR2 LQKENI. CDR3 length equals 16 residues. V was pared by 3 bases and J by 3 bases, with 18 bases between. The CDR3 spells CASSPQDKERYYEQYF. The CDR3 coding sequence is TGTGCCAGCTCACCCCAGGACAAGGAGAGGTACTACGAGCAGTACTTC.

The chain is built from TRBV30 and TRBJ2-3, with 7 bases lining up with TRBD2. V shed 4 bases and J 0 bases; nucleotides not matched to a gene: 13. The CDR3 sequence is 17 residues long. From germline, CDR1 is GTSNPN and CDR2 SVGIG (reference sequence). CDR3 in amino acids: CAWNRAPGLPSTDTQYF. CDR3 sequence (DNA): TGTGCCTGGAACCGCGCCCCGGGACTACCGAGCACAGATACGCAGTATTTT.

CDR3 nucleotide sequence: TGTGCCAGCAGTTATGGGGGGGCCGGGGAGCTGTTTTTT. Its protein product is CASSYGGAGELFF. The chain uses TRBV6-5 and TRBJ2-2, with TRBD2 matching 7 bases. The CDR3 length is 13 residues. The germline V gene has CDR1 MNHEY and CDR2 SVGAGI. The V gene end was trimmed by 3 bases and the J gene end by 6 bases; junction bases not matched to a gene: 1.

This clone is a singleton in its sample. The chain combines TRBV9 with TRBJ2-1; D may be TRBD1 (6 bases). V was clipped by 1 base and J by 9 bases, with 11 bases between them. Germline lookup yields CDR1 SGDLS and CDR2 YYNGEE. This CDR3 contains 13 residues. The chain's CDR3 is CASSVSRDTEQFF. In nucleotides, the CDR3 is TGTGCCAGCAGCGTATCCCGGGACACTGAGCAGTTCTTC.

This rearrangement joins TRBV7-2 to TRBJ2-3; no reliable D call. In germline, CDR1 is SGHTA, CDR2 FQGNSA. The germline V and J ends were trimmed by 5 bases and 0 bases, with 12 bases remaining between them. The CDR3 has 15 amino acids. This CDR3 is CASSPSWTSTDTQYF. CDR3 bases: TGTGCCAGCAGCCCGAGTTGGACCAGCACAGATACGCAGTATTTT. The variable domain in full, completed from reference TRBV7-2 and TRBJ2-3, reads GAGVSQSPSNKVTEKGKDVELRCDPISGHTALYWYRQSLGQGLEFLIYFQGNSAPDKSGLPSDRFSAERTGGSVSTLTIQRTQQEDSAVYLCASSPSWTSTDTQYFGPGTRLTVL.

Regarding this clone: Other DNA sequences in the same sample also yield this CDR3. The chain links TRBV19 to TRBJ1-2; TRBD1 matches 9 bases. The germline CDR1 and CDR2 sequences are LNHDA and SQIVND (reference sequence). CDR3 length: 13 residues. J lost 6 bases, V lost 4 bases, and 3 bases had no gene match. The CDR3 DNA reads TGTGCCAGTAGTAGGGGACAGGGCAATGGCTACACCTTC. It is translated as CASSRGQGNGYTF.

Written as DNA, the CDR3 is TGTGCCTGGACCCAGGACATTTTGTCGGGAGACACCATATATTTT. Translated, it gives CAWTQDILSGDTIYF. The chain recombines TRBV30 with TRBJ1-3; perhaps TRBD1 as D (5 bases). The V end lost 4 bases, the J end lost 8 bases, and 21 bases lay between the germline ends. The CDR3 has 15 residues. Per germline, CDR1 GTSNPN and CDR2 SVGIG (reference sequence).